The 24 T cell receptor beta chains reported below all come from one sample, sequenced in a study of shared clonotypes between healthy human individuals. Profiling relied on immunoSEQ multiplex PCR, and the TCRdb table lists in-frame clones only, not all of them. The sample shows about 2,500,000 clones, around 90% of them seen only once. The sequenced material came from naive CD4+ T cells sorted from blood. The subset denotes: CD45RA+ positively selected. The receptors were gathered from a man aged 18 to 35 in good health.

The chain links TRBV10-3 to TRBJ2-5, with 7 nucleotides matching TRBD2. Trimming cost V 3 bases and J 2 bases; bases outside gene matches: 6. Germline-derived CDR1 and CDR2 are ENHRY and SYGVKD. CDR3 length equals 15 residues. CDR3 sequence reads: CAISERLAVQETQYF. The CDR3 coding sequence is TGTGCCATCAGTGAACGGCTAGCGGTACAAGAGACCCAGTACTTC.

The V and J genes are TRBV5-4 and TRBJ1-2; 7 nucleotides line up with TRBD1. CDR1 SGHNT and CDR2 YYREEE come from the germline V gene (reference sequence). The CDR3 sequence is 13 residues long. The J segment lost 6 bases and the V segment lost 0 bases, leaving 2 bases of the junction unmatched. The DNA of the CDR3 is TGTGCCAGCAGCTTGGACAGGGGCAATGGCTACACCTTC. The encoded protein is CASSLDRGNGYTF.

The chain links TRBV7-9 to TRBJ2-5; 8 nucleotides line up with TRBD2. The DNA end is a closer match to TRBJ2-7, so the J assignment may be wrong. Germline loops: CDR1 SEHNR, CDR2 FQNEAQ (reference sequence). This CDR3 has 15 amino acids. In DNA, the CDR3 is TGTGCCAGCAGCTTCCTAGCGGGTAGCTCCTACGAGCAGTACTTC. Its protein is CASSFLAGSSYEQYF.

The gene calls are TRBV10-3 and TRBJ2-2; a weak D match, TRBD1 (6 bases). V was shortened by 7 bases and J by 1 base, with 7 bases between the two germline ends. CDR3 size: 13 residues. The germline CDR1 and CDR2 sequences are ENHRY and SYGVKD. The DNA for the CDR3 is TGTGCCATCAACAGGGAGAACACCGGGGAGCTGTTTTTT. Translation: CAINRENTGELFF.

The chain employs TRBV5-4 and TRBJ1-1, with 11 bases that match TRBD1. Germline lookup yields CDR1 SGHNT and CDR2 YYREEE (reference sequence). The CDR3 runs to 18 residues. V lost 6 bases to trimming and J lost 1 base; unmatched junction nucleotides: 14. The CDR3: CASKTGQGDTRKNTEAFF. Here the CDR3 DNA reads TGTGCCAGCAAAACGGGACAGGGGGATACCCGTAAGAACACTGAAGCTTTCTTT.

This clone has a handful of counts. The chain uses TRBV2 and TRBJ1-6; 9 nucleotides line up with TRBD1. After removal of 4 bases from V and 9 bases from J, the junction contained 7 bases not matched to a gene. Germline CDR1 reads SNHLY; CDR2 reads FYNNEI. The CDR3 extends over 15 amino acids. CDR3 sequence: CASSGQGGGISPLHF. The CDR3 DNA reads as TGTGCCAGCAGTGGACAGGGGGGAGGAATTTCACCCCTCCACTTT.

The chain employs TRBV5-1 and TRBJ2-5; 14 bases are shared with TRBD2. CDR1 and CDR2 from the germline V gene are SGHRS and YFSETQ. The CDR3 has 16 residues. Losses at the gene ends were 4 bases for V and 4 bases for J; bases not matched to a gene: 6. The CDR3 coding sequence is TGCGCCAGCAGCCCCCGACTAGCGGGAGGGGGAGAGACCCAGTACTTC. Protein: CASSPRLAGGGETQYF.

The genes are TRBV2 and TRBJ1-2; no firm D call. Germline V gene sequence: CDR1 SNHLY, CDR2 FYNNEI. The CDR3 is 14 amino acids. The ends were cut back, 5 bases at V and 2 bases at J, with 12 bases in the middle. The CDR3, as DNA: TGTGCCAGCAGTTTCTCCCTGGGGAACTATGGCTACACCTTC. As protein: CASSFSLGNYGYTF.

The gene calls are TRBV4-1 and TRBJ1-2; perhaps TRBD1 as D (5 bases). The germline V gene has CDR1 MGHRA and CDR2 YSYEKL. V was shortened by 6 bases and J by 8 bases, with 13 bases between the two germline ends. This CDR3 has 12 residues. CDR3 residues: CASRGDGVGYTF. In DNA, the CDR3 is TGCGCCAGCAGGGGGGACGGGGTAGGCTACACCTTC.

The chain combines TRBV18 with TRBJ2-3; 7 bases match TRBD1. V lost 1 base, J lost 3 bases, and 10 bases stayed unmatched. Germline CDR1 and CDR2: KGHSH and LQKENI. The CDR3 extends over 17 amino acids. CDR3: CASSPQGAREKTDTQYF. The CDR3 DNA sequence: TGTGCCAGCTCACCACAGGGGGCCAGGGAGAAGACAGATACGCAGTATTTT.

The chain employs TRBV5-4 and TRBJ2-7; 13 bases fit TRBD2. The CDR3 loop spans 14 amino acids. Germline V CDR1 and CDR2: SGHNT, YYREEE (reference sequence). The trim removed 6 bases at V and 6 bases at J, leaving 6 bases unmatched. The CDR3 loop is CASKGLAGVTEQYF. The CDR3 coding sequence is TGTGCCAGCAAAGGACTAGCGGGAGTTACCGAGCAGTACTTC.

For this clone: The sample carries other DNA sequences with the same CDR3. The chain joins TRBV5-1 to TRBJ2-7; TRBD1 matches 8 bases. The germline V gene encodes CDR1 SGHRS and CDR2 YFSETQ. The CDR3 runs to 14 residues. The J segment lost 3 bases and the V segment lost 2 bases, leaving 4 bases of the junction unmatched. The CDR3 protein is CASSFSGTGYEQYF. CDR3 sequence (DNA): TGCGCCAGCAGCTTTTCCGGGACAGGCTACGAGCAGTACTTC.

The chain couples TRBV10-3 to TRBJ1-1, with D uncertain. Germline CDR1 reads ENHRY; CDR2 reads SYGVKD. There are 12 residues in the CDR3. Deletions cut 7 bases from V and 2 bases from J, with 8 bases between. DNA for the CDR3: TGTGCCATCACTGGACTTAACACTGAAGCTTTCTTT. Its translation: CAITGLNTEAFF.

On this clone: The sample holds other DNA sequences that translate to the same CDR3. This chain uses TRBV2 with TRBJ2-1, with D possibly matching TRBD2 (5 bases). The CDR3 has 15 residues. Germline loops: CDR1 SNHLY, CDR2 FYNNEI. Trimming took off 5 bases at V and 0 bases at J, with 11 bases between the two ends. CDR3 sequence (DNA): TGTGCCAGCAGTCCGAGTGGGAGCTCCTACAATGAGCAGTTCTTC. This translates into CASSPSGSSYNEQFF.

This clone was counted only a few times. Other DNA sequences within the sample encode an identical CDR3. The chain couples TRBV5-1 to TRBJ2-7; D is undetermined. The V gene lost 0 bases and the J gene lost 0 bases, with 7 bases spanning the gap. CDR3 size: 14 residues. From germline, CDR1 is SGHRS and CDR2 YFSETQ. CDR3 protein: CASSLEDGSYEQYF. CDR3 in DNA: TGCGCCAGCAGCTTGGAGGACGGCTCCTACGAGCAGTACTTC.

The J gene is TRBJ2-5, the V gene TRBV10-3; D gene ambiguous. The CDR3 consists of 14 residues. Germline CDR1 reads ENHRY; CDR2 reads SYGVKD. V lost 3 bases and J lost 3, with 11 bases in between. The chain's CDR3 is CAISEVGSKETQYF. The CDR3 nucleotides read TGTGCCATCAGTGAAGTAGGCTCTAAAGAGACCCAGTACTTC.

The chain is built from TRBV28 and TRBJ1-5, with D uncertain. CDR1 is MDHEN, CDR2 SYDVKM, per germline. The length of the CDR3 is 21 residues. Trimming left V 1 base short and J 1 base short, with 26 bases between. The CDR3 here is CASSLFSSAGSVGRSNQPQHF. CDR3 bases: TGTGCCAGCAGTTTATTTTCGTCGGCTGGATCGGTGGGTCGGAGCAATCAGCCCCAGCATTTT.

The chain is built from TRBV11-2 and TRBJ2-5, with TRBD1 matching over 7 bases. Germline V CDR1 and CDR2: SGHAT, FQNNGV. CDR3 size: 16 residues. V lost 9 bases to trimming and J lost 1 base; unmatched junction nucleotides: 14. CDR3 in amino acids: CASSDRLLIGQETQYF. The CDR3 DNA reads as TGTGCCAGTTCGGACAGGTTGTTAATCGGCCAAGAGACCCAGTACTTC.

The chain is built from TRBV10-3 and TRBJ2-2; a possible D gene is TRBD1 (5 bases). The length of the CDR3 is 12 residues. The ends were cut back, 6 bases at V and 6 bases at J, with 8 bases in the middle. CDR1 and CDR2 from the germline V gene are ENHRY and SYGVKD. DNA for the CDR3: TGTGCCATCAGAGACAGTCCCGGGGAGCTGTTTTTT. Its protein product is CAIRDSPGELFF.

A note on this clone: The same CDR3 can be traced to other DNA sequences in this sample. V gene TRBV5-1 combines with J gene TRBJ1-3; 8 nucleotides line up with TRBD1. Looked up from germline, CDR1 is SGHRS and CDR2 is YFSETQ. V lost 4 bases and J lost 1; bases outside the gene matches: 4. The CDR3 length is 15 residues. CDR3 bases: TGCGCCAGCAGCCCGGACAGGGTATCTGGAAACACCATATATTTT. It specifies CASSPDRVSGNTIYF. Full variable domain (remainder filled in from reference TRBV5-1 and TRBJ1-3): KAGVTQTPRYLIKTRGQQVTLSCSPISGHRSVSWYQQTPGQGLQFLFEYFSETQRNKGNFPGRFSGRQFSNSRSEMNVSTLELGDSALYLCASSPDRVSGNTIYFGEGSWLTVV.

The V gene is TRBV7-6, the J gene TRBJ1-1; D possibly corresponds to TRBD1 (6 bases). V was trimmed by 2 bases and J by 5 bases, leaving 15 bases between them. This CDR3 region has 15 residues. Germline V lookup: CDR1 SGHVS, CDR2 FNYEAQ. Here the CDR3 DNA reads TGTGCCAGCAGCTTATCCGAGGGGGGAGGAACTGAAGCTTTCTTT. Protein sequence: CASSLSEGGGTEAFF.

Notes on this clone: The sample carries other DNA sequences with the same CDR3. V is TRBV30 and J is TRBJ2-1; TRBD2 is a possible D gene (6 bases). The CDR3 totals 14 residues. V was pared by 0 bases and J by 4 bases, with 10 bases between. Germline loops: CDR1 GTSNPN, CDR2 SVGIG (reference sequence). This CDR3 is CAWSVSGRYNEQFF. The CDR3 coding sequence is TGTGCCTGGAGTGTATCGGGGAGGTACAATGAGCAGTTCTTC.

CDR3 sequence reads: CAITGGADTQYF. CDR3 sequence (DNA): TGTGCCATCACCGGGGGGGCAGATACGCAGTATTTT. V is TRBV10-3 and J is TRBJ2-3; 8 positions agree with TRBD2. CDR3 length equals 12 residues. The germline CDR1 and CDR2 sequences are ENHRY and SYGVKD. With 7 bases clipped from V and 4 bases from J, the junction kept 1 base outside the gene matches.

This chain links TRBV5-4 with TRBJ2-3; the D gene is possibly TRBD2 (6 bases). The ends were cut back, 1 base at V and 1 base at J, with 10 bases in the middle. The CDR3 extends over 15 amino acids. Per germline, CDR1 SGHNT and CDR2 YYREEE (reference sequence). CDR3 in amino acids: CASSLMRGGTDTQYF. The CDR3 nucleotides read TGTGCCAGCAGCTTGATGCGGGGTGGCACAGATACGCAGTATTTT.